This T cell receptor beta chain appears in the sequencing data of a study of blood T cell repertoires in COVID-19. Looking at the study overall: Italy, Spain and the United States were the sources of the convalescent and acute COVID-19 samples. Nucleic acid was either cDNA or gDNA, and it came from T cells, B-cell-depleted T cells, or PBMCs.

The data were produced by immunoSEQ multiplex PCR, yet TCRdb's version contains in-frame clones alone and is incomplete. The sample holds 200,000 to 300,000 clones, about 82% seen once. V lost 1 base, J lost 1 base, and 2 bases stayed unmatched. Germline CDR1 and CDR2: SGHVS and FQNEAQ. The CDR3 loop spans 16 amino acids. The sample consisted of peripheral blood. This sequence was found in a man aged 80 or over with acute or convalescent COVID-19. V and J are TRBV7-8 and TRBJ2-5; 11 bases map to TRBD2. The CDR3 bases are TGTGCCAGCAGCTTAGGTAGCGGGAGGGCCCAAGAGACCCAGTACTTC. The encoded protein is CASSLGSGRAQETQYF.